A selection of T cell receptor beta chains follows, all from one sample in a study of shared clonotypes between healthy human individuals. TCRdb's copy holds only in-frame clones and misses some; the assay was immunoSEQ multiplex PCR. Counted here are 950,000 to 1,100,000 clones, about 75% occurring once; the ten biggest clones make up approximately 1.5%. Sequencing used memory CD4+ T cells sorted from blood. The origin of the receptors is a man aged 18 to 30 in good health. CDR3s include the opening cysteine and the closing phenylalanine or tryptophan.

j_gene: TRBJ2-3
v_gene: TRBV6-1
CDR3aa: CASSETGRTQYF

j_gene: TRBJ1-1
v_gene: TRBV30
CDR3aa: CAWSAWENTEAFF

j_gene: TRBJ2-5
v_gene: TRBV5-1
CDR3aa: CASSFRETQYF

j_gene: TRBJ2-4
v_gene: TRBV5-1
CDR3aa: CASSLGREIAKNIQYF

j_gene: TRBJ2-4
v_gene: TRBV7-2
CDR3aa: CASSQRIAGAKNIQYF

j_gene: -
v_gene: TRBV30
CDR3aa: CAWSVLGLIYEQYF

j_gene: TRBJ2-5
v_gene: TRBV19
CDR3aa: CASSEQGVETQYF

j_gene: TRBJ2-7
v_gene: TRBV19
CDR3aa: CASSTADLSEQYF

j_gene: TRBJ2-7
v_gene: TRBV28
CDR3aa: CASSPRWGYNFTDEQYF

j_gene: TRBJ2-3
v_gene: TRBV29-1
CDR3aa: CSVEDRTSRVDTQYF

j_gene: TRBJ1-4
v_gene: TRBV7-9
CDR3aa: CASSSGQGATNEKLFF

j_gene: TRBJ1-4
v_gene: TRBV16
CDR3aa: CASRPTRGLSEKLFF

j_gene: TRBJ1-4
v_gene: TRBV18
CDR3aa: CASSTGQPTNEKLFF

j_gene: TRBJ2-2
v_gene: TRBV18
CDR3aa: CASSPPLVSTGELFF

j_gene: TRBJ1-1
v_gene: TRBV6-4
CDR3aa: CASSAQGGGNTEAFF

j_gene: TRBJ2-2
v_gene: TRBV11-2
CDR3aa: CASSLGQDLGELFF

j_gene: TRBJ2-3
v_gene: TRBV7-4
CDR3aa: CASRPSEGGPSTDTQYF

j_gene: TRBJ1-4
v_gene: TRBV7-2
CDR3aa: CASSRSGGRTTNEKLFF

j_gene: TRBJ2-5
v_gene: TRBV7-3
CDR3aa: CASSLSGEREETQYF

j_gene: TRBJ2-7
v_gene: TRBV4-1
CDR3aa: CASSQILNLKPYEQYF

j_gene: TRBJ1-4
v_gene: TRBV5-1
CDR3aa: CASSLGPPRGVGSEKLFF

j_gene: TRBJ2-5
v_gene: TRBV15
CDR3aa: CATSRPTETQYF

j_gene: TRBJ2-7
v_gene: TRBV7-2
CDR3aa: CASSLEARYEQYF

j_gene: TRBJ1-1
v_gene: TRBV20-1
CDR3aa: CSARLNTEAFF

j_gene: TRBJ1-2
v_gene: TRBV19
CDR3aa: CASTIVRGPNYGYTF

j_gene: TRBJ1-4
v_gene: TRBV5-4
CDR3aa: CASSVTGTAFNEKLFF

j_gene: TRBJ2-7
v_gene: TRBV7-6
CDR3aa: CASSREQGAMYEQYF

j_gene: TRBJ2-1
v_gene: TRBV10-3
CDR3aa: CAISESIGRGQSYNEQFF

j_gene: TRBJ2-1
v_gene: TRBV2
CDR3aa: CASTPINYISYNEQFF

j_gene: TRBJ2-7
v_gene: TRBV5-6
CDR3aa: CASSLGAGGLYEQYF

j_gene: TRBJ2-2
v_gene: TRBV10-3
CDR3aa: CAISESARDTGELFF

j_gene: TRBJ2-4
v_gene: TRBV19
CDR3aa: CASSKTGSAKNIQYF

j_gene: TRBJ2-2
v_gene: TRBV27
CDR3aa: CASSLRATGELFF

j_gene: TRBJ2-7
v_gene: TRBV6-5
CDR3aa: CASSYSVYGQQYF

j_gene: TRBJ2-3
v_gene: TRBV6-1
CDR3aa: CASSEVPPTQYF

j_gene: TRBJ2-6
v_gene: TRBV10-2
CDR3aa: CASSSRDRHSGANVLTF

j_gene: TRBJ2-3
v_gene: TRBV6-1
CDR3aa: CASSGDPLAGGMDTQYF

j_gene: TRBJ1-1
v_gene: TRBV28
CDR3aa: CASSLLRANTEAFF

j_gene: TRBJ2-7
v_gene: TRBV19
CDR3aa: CASSGQGYEQYF

j_gene: TRBJ1-5
v_gene: TRBV6-5
CDR3aa: CASSYSTGSNQPQHF

j_gene: TRBJ2-7
v_gene: TRBV4-1
CDR3aa: CASSRDRIGEQYF

j_gene: TRBJ2-2
v_gene: TRBV7-2
CDR3aa: CASSLRRNTGELFF

j_gene: TRBJ2-1
v_gene: TRBV30
CDR3aa: CAWTRTLYARNEQFF